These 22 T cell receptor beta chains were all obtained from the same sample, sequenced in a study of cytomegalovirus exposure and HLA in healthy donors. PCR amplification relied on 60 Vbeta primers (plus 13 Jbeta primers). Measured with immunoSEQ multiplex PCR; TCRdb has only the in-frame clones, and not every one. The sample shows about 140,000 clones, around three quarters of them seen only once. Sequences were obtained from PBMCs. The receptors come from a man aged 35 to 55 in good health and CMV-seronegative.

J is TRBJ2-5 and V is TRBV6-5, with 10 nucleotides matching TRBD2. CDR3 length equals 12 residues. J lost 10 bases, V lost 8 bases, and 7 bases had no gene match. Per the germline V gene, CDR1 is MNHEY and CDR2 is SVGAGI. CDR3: CASDQREGLQYF. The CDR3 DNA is TGTGCCAGCGACCAGCGGGAGGGCCTCCAGTACTTC.

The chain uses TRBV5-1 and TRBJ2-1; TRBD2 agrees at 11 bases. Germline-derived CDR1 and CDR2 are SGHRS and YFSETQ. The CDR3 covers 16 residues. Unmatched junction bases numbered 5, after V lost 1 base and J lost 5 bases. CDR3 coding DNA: TGCGCCAGCAGCTTGTTTTCTAGCGGGAGGAACAATGAGCAGTTCTTC. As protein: CASSLFSSGRNNEQFF.

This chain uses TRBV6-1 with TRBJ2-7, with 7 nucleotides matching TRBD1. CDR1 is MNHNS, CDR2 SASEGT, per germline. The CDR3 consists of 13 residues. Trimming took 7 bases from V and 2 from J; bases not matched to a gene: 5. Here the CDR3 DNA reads TGTGCCAGCAAGACAGGGACCGCCTACGAGCAGTACTTC. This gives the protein CASKTGTAYEQYF.

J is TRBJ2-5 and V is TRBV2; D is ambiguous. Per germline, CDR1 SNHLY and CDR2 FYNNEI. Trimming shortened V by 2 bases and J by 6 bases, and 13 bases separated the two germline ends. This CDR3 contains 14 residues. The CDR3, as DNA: TGTGCCAGCAGTGAATATGTCGCTCAGAAGACCCAGTACTTC. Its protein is CASSEYVAQKTQYF.

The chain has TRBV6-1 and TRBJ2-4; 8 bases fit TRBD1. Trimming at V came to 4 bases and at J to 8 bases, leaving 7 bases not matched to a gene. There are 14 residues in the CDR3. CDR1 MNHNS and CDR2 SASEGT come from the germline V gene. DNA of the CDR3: TGTGCCAGCAGTGCGACAGGGGCCGGAGACATTCAGTACTTC. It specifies CASSATGAGDIQYF.

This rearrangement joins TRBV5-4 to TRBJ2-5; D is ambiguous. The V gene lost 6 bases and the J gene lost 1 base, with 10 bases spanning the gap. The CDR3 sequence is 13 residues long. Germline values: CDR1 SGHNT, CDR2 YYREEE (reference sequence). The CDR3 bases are TGTGCCAGCAACACCGAAACCCAAGAGACCCAGTACTTC. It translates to CASNTETQETQYF.

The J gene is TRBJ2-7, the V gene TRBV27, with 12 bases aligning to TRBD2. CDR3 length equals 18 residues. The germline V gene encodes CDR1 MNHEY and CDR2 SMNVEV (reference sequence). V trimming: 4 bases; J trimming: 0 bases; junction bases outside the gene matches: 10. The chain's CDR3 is CASSSGTSGPLFSYEQYF. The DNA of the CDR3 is TGTGCCAGCAGTTCGGGGACTAGCGGGCCACTTTTCTCCTACGAGCAGTACTTC.

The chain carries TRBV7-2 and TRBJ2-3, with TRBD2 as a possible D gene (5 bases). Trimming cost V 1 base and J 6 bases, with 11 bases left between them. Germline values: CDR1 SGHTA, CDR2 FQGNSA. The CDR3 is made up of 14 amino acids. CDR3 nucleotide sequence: TGTGCCAGCAGCTTAGTGCTAGCATGGGATACGCAGTATTTT. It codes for CASSLVLAWDTQYF.

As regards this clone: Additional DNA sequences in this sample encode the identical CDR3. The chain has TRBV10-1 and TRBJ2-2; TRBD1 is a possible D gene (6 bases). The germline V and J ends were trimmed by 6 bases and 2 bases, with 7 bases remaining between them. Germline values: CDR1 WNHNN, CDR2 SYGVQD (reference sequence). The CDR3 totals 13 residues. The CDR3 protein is CASRDSNTGELFF. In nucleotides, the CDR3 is TGCGCCAGCAGGGACAGTAACACCGGGGAGCTGTTTTTT.

CDR3 bases: TGCGCCAGCAGCTTGCTACTAGCGGGGGGGCCTTACGAGCAGTACTTC. This sequence encodes CASSLLLAGGPYEQYF. The chain combines TRBV5-1 with TRBJ2-7; 13 bases agree with TRBD2. Germline V CDR1 and CDR2: SGHRS, YFSETQ. J was trimmed by 4 bases and V by 1 base; bases with no gene match: 5. The CDR3 loop spans 16 amino acids. The entire variable domain, with the rest obtained from reference TRBV5-1 and TRBJ2-7, is as follows: KAGVTQTPRYLIKTRGQQVTLSCSPISGHRSVSWYQQTPGQGLQFLFEYFSETQRNKGNFPGRFSGRQFSNSRSEMNVSTLELGDSALYLCASSLLLAGGPYEQYFGPGTRLTVT.

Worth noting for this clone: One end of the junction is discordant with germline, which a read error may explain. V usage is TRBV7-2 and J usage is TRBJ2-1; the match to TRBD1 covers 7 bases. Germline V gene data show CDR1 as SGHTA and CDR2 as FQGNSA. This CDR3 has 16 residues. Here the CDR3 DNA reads TGTGCCAGCAGCTGGCGAGGGGACAGCAGCAGAAATGGGCAGTTCTTC. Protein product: CASSWRGDSSRNGQFF. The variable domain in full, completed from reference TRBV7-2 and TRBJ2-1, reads GAGVSQSPSNKVTEKGKDVELRCDPISGHTALYWYRQSLGQGLEFLIYFQGNSAPDKSGLPSDRFSAERTGGSVSTLTIQRTQQEDSAVYLCASSWRGDSSRNGQFFGPGTRLTVL.

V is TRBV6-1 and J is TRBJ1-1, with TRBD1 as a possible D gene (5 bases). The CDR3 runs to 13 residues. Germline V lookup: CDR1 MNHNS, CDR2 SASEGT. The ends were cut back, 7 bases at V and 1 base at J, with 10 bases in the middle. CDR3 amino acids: CASMRGENTEAFF. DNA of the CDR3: TGTGCCAGCATGCGGGGGGAGAACACTGAAGCTTTCTTT.

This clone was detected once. This chain's CDR3 is CASSREAGSYEQYF. Written as DNA, the CDR3 is TGTGCCAGCAGCCGCGAGGCCGGGTCCTACGAGCAGTACTTC. The rearrangement links TRBV11-2 to TRBJ2-7; D gene unclear. This CDR3 is 14 amino acids long. Trimming removed 5 bases at V and 1 base at J, with 12 bases between. Germline assignment: CDR1 SGHAT and CDR2 FQNNGV. The full variable domain, rest sourced from reference TRBV11-2 and TRBJ2-7, is EAGVAQSPRYKIIEKRQSVAFWCNPISGHATLYWYQQILGQGPKLLIQFQNNGVVDDSQLPKDRFSAERLKGVDSTLKIQPAKLEDSAVYLCASSREAGSYEQYFGPGTRLTVT.

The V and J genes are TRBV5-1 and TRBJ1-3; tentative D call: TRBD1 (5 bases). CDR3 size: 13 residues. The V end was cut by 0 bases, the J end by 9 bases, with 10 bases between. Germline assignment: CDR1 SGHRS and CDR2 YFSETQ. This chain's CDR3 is CASSLDRQGTIYF. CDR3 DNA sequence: TGCGCCAGCAGCTTGGACAGGCAAGGCACCATATATTTT.

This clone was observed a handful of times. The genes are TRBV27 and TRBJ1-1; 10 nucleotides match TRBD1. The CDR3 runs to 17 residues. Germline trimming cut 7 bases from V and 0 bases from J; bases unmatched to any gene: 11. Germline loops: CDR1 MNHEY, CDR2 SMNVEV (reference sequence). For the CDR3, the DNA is TGTGCCAGCACCTTGACAGGGGGCGGTGTTATGAACACTGAAGCTTTCTTT. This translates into CASTLTGGGVMNTEAFF.

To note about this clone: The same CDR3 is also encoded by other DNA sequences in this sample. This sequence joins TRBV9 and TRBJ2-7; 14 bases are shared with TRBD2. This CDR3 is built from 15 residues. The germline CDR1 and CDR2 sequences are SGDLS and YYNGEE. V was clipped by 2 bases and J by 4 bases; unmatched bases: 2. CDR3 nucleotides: TGTGCCAGCAGCGTTGGGACTAGCGGGGGTTACGAGCAGTACTTC. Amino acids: CASSVGTSGGYEQYF.

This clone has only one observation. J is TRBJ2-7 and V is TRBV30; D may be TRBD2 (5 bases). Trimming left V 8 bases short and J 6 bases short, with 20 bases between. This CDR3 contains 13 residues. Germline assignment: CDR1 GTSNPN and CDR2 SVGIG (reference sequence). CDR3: CAPGRWRIGEQYF. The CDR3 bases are TGTGCCCCCGGCCGCTGGAGGATTGGCGAGCAGTACTTC.

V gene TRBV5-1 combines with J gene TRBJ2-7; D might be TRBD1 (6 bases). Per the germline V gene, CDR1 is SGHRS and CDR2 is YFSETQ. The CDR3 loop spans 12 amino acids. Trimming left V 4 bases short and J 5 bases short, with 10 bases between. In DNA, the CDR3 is TGCGCCAGCAGCCCGGACAGTAACGAGCAGTACTTC. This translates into CASSPDSNEQYF.

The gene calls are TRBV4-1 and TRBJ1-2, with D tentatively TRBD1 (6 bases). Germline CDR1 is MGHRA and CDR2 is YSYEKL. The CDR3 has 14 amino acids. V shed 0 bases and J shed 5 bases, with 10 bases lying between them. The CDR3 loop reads CASSQEQGSYGYTF. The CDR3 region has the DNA TGCGCCAGCAGCCAAGAACAGGGTTCGTATGGCTACACCTTC.

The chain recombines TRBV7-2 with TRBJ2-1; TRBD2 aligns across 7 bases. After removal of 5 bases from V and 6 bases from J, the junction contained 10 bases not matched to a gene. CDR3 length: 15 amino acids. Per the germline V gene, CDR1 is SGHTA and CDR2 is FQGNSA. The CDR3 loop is CASSPGVAGPNEQFF. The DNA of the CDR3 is TGTGCCAGCAGCCCCGGGGTAGCGGGTCCCAATGAGCAGTTCTTC.

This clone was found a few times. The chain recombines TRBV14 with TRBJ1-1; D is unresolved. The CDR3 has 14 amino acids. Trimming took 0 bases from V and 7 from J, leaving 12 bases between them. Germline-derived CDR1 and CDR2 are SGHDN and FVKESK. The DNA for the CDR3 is TGTGCCAGCAGCCAAGATCGGGCGGAGGATGAAGCTTTCTTT. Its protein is CASSQDRAEDEAFF.

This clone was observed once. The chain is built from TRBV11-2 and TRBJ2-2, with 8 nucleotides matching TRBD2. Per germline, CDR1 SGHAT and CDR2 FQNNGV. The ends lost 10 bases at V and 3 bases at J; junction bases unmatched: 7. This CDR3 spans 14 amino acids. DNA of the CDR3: TGTGCCATCTCGGGGGGGCTTTACACCGGGGAGCTGTTTTTT. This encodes CAISGGLYTGELFF.